These 10 T cell receptor beta chains share one sample of origin, sequenced in a study of Ad26.COV2.S vaccination and SARS-CoV-2 variants. Measured with immunoSEQ multiplex PCR; TCRdb has only the in-frame clones, and not every one. Of some 45,000 clones listed, roughly 80% are singletons. The input for sequencing was peripheral blood, taken after recovery from COVID-19. Receptors originate from a human donor who had recovered from COVID-19.

The rearrangement uses TRBV24-1 and TRBJ1-2; 12 bases are a match to TRBD1. CDR3 size: 16 residues. CDR1 and CDR2 (germline): KGHDR, SFDVKD. V gave up 2 bases and J gave up 8 bases; unmatched junction bases: 8. The CDR3 loop reads CATSDSPGQGAGGYTF. The CDR3 DNA sequence: TGTGCCACCAGTGATTCGCCGGGACAGGGGGCTGGAGGCTACACCTTC.

The V call is TRBV3-1 (or the pseudogene TRBV3-2), the J call TRBJ1-2; a weak D match, TRBD1 (5 bases). The V gene lost 1 base and the J gene lost 4 bases, with 16 bases spanning the gap. The CDR3 consists of 16 residues. Germline CDR1 and CDR2: LGHDT and YNNKEL (reference sequence). The CDR3 coding sequence is TGTGCCAGCAGCCAAGGGAGGACACCGGTGATCTATGGCTACACCTTC. Protein sequence: CASSQGRTPVIYGYTF.

The rearrangement links TRBV10-3 to TRBJ1-1, with TRBD1 matching 9 bases. The V segment lost 6 bases and the J segment 4 bases; nucleotides outside the gene matches: 9. The CDR3 is 15 amino acids. Germline-derived CDR1 and CDR2 are ENHRY and SYGVKD. The CDR3 sequence is CAIRVSGTGITEAFF. The CDR3 nucleotides read TGTGCCATCAGAGTTTCCGGGACAGGGATCACTGAAGCTTTCTTT.

The chain has TRBV27 and TRBJ1-1, with a possible D match to TRBD1 (6 bases). V was trimmed by 5 bases and J by 0 bases, leaving 10 bases between them. CDR1 is MNHEY and CDR2 is SMNVEV in the germline V gene (reference sequence). This CDR3 is built from 14 residues. The CDR3 is CASSHRALNTEAFF. CDR3 coding DNA: TGTGCCAGCAGTCACAGGGCACTGAACACTGAAGCTTTCTTT.

The gene calls are TRBV5-1 and TRBJ1-1; D is possibly TRBD1 (5 bases). The V end was cut by 4 bases, the J end by 6 bases, with 25 bases between. Germline V CDR1 and CDR2: SGHRS, YFSETQ. CDR3 length: 17 residues. The CDR3 region is CASSHRLVGKVGPEAFF. For the CDR3, the DNA is TGCGCCAGCAGCCACAGACTTGTGGGGAAAGTGGGGCCTGAAGCTTTCTTT.

This clone has only one observation. J is TRBJ2-3 and V is TRBV5-1; D not resolved. Germline V lookup: CDR1 SGHRS, CDR2 YFSETQ. This CDR3 contains 13 residues. Trimming took off 4 bases at V and 4 bases at J, with 10 bases between the two ends. The CDR3 sequence is CASSLSTADTQYF. The DNA for the CDR3 is TGCGCCAGCAGCCTTAGTACGGCAGATACGCAGTATTTT.

This clone was recorded a few times. The chain links TRBV5-1 to TRBJ2-2; 10 bases are a match to TRBD1. V dropped 5 bases and J dropped 7; count of bases not matched to a gene: 8. Looked up from germline, CDR1 is SGHRS and CDR2 is YFSETQ. This CDR3 is 15 amino acids long. The CDR3 protein is CASSWGQGSGGELFF. CDR3 in DNA: TGCGCCAGCAGTTGGGGACAGGGGAGTGGCGGGGAGCTGTTTTTT.

The sample holds one count of this clone. The chain uses TRBV9 and TRBJ2-1; 7 bases align to TRBD2. The germline V gene encodes CDR1 SGDLS and CDR2 YYNGEE. There are 14 residues in the CDR3. The V and J ends lost 3 bases and 5 bases, in that order; junction bases with no gene match: 5. CDR3 sequence reads: CASSARDYNNEQFF. CDR3 DNA: TGTGCCAGCAGCGCCCGGGACTACAACAATGAGCAGTTCTTC.

V usage is TRBV7-3 and J usage is TRBJ2-3; D is uncertain. The CDR3 spans 14 residues. Trimming took 4 bases from V and 4 from J, leaving 12 bases between them. Germline V lookup: CDR1 SGHTA, CDR2 FQGTGA. Here the CDR3 DNA reads TGTGCCAGCAGCTCCTTGACCGCCGCAGATACGCAGTATTTT. The encoded protein is CASSSLTAADTQYF.

V gene TRBV5-1 combines with J gene TRBJ1-3; D perhaps matches TRBD1 (6 bases). There are 13 residues in the CDR3. Trimming took off 8 bases at V and 4 bases at J, with 13 bases between the two ends. CDR1 SGHRS and CDR2 YFSETQ come from the germline V gene. CDR3 protein: CASKTGSGNTIYF. The CDR3 DNA reads TGCGCCAGTAAGACAGGATCGGGAAACACCATATATTTT.